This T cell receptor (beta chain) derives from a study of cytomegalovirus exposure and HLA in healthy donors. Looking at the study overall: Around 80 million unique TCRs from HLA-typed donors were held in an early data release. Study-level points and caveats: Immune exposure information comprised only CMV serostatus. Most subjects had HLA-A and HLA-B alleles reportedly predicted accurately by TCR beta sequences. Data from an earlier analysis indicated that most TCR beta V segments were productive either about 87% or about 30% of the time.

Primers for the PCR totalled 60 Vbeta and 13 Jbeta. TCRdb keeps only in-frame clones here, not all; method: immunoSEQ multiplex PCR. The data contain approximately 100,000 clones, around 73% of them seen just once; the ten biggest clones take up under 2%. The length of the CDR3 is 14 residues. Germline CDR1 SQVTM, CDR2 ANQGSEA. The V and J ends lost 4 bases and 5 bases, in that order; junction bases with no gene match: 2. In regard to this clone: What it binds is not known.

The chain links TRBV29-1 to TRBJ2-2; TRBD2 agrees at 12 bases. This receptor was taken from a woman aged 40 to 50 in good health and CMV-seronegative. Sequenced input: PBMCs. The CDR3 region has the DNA TGCAGCGTTGGGACTAGCGGGATGACCGGGGAGCTGTTTTTT. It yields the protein CSVGTSGMTGELFF.